This is a list of T cell receptor beta chains from one sample in a study of blood T cell repertoires in COVID-19. Sequencing was performed with immunoSEQ multiplex PCR; in TCRdb, only in-frame clones are kept and a portion is missing. This sample yields about 140,000 clones, of which 84% are seen a single time; more than 40% belongs to the top ten. The specimen sequenced was peripheral blood. Every receptor here comes from a human donor in a cohort sampled during active COVID-19. Each CDR3 is given with its conserved first and last residue. The order of the fields is CDR3 DNA, CDR3 protein, V gene, CDR3 length, D gene, J gene, clone size. The D gene is left open where the match is weak. Size is stated for part of the rows, as once, few or many counts, or as a class when the clone is expanded.

CDR3 DNA: TGTGCCAGCAGGGCCCATAATACCAACACTGAAGCTTTCTTT
CDR3 protein: CASRAHNTNTEAFF
V gene: TRBV6-1
CDR3 length: 14
D gene: NA
J gene: TRBJ1-1
clone size: NA

CDR3 DNA: TGCGCCAGCAGCCAAGAAAGAGGGGGGGTCACTGAAGCTTTCTTT
CDR3 protein: CASSQERGGVTEAFF
V gene: TRBV4-3
CDR3 length: 15
D gene: NA
J gene: TRBJ1-1
clone size: NA

CDR3 DNA: TGTGCCAGCACCAATGACGGGGGTTCCTATGGCTACACCTTC
CDR3 protein: CASTNDGGSYGYTF
V gene: TRBV5-6
CDR3 length: 14
D gene: NA
J gene: TRBJ1-2
clone size: once

CDR3 DNA: TGCGCCAGCAGCTTTGCGGGGGGCTCCTACAATGAGCAGTTCTTC
CDR3 protein: CASSFAGGSYNEQFF
V gene: TRBV5-1
CDR3 length: 15
D gene: TRBD2
J gene: TRBJ2-1
clone size: NA

CDR3 DNA: TGCAGCGTTGCAGTGACCGGGGAGCTGTTTTTT
CDR3 protein: CSVAVTGELFF
V gene: TRBV29-1
CDR3 length: 11
D gene: NA
J gene: TRBJ2-2
clone size: NA

CDR3 DNA: TGTGCCAGCAGCCCCGGGACAGCCAACACCGGGGAGCTGTTTTTT
CDR3 protein: CASSPGTANTGELFF
V gene: TRBV6-4
CDR3 length: 15
D gene: TRBD1
J gene: TRBJ2-2
clone size: NA

CDR3 DNA: TGTGCCAGCAGCTCCGTAGGAGGCTGGGGTTCACCCCTCCACTTT
CDR3 protein: CASSSVGGWGSPLHF
V gene: TRBV7-2
CDR3 length: 15
D gene: NA
J gene: TRBJ1-6
clone size: NA

CDR3 DNA: TGTGCCAGCTCACCCGCGATTCAGGACGAGCAGTACTTC
CDR3 protein: CASSPAIQDEQYF
V gene: TRBV18
CDR3 length: 13
D gene: NA
J gene: TRBJ2-7
clone size: NA

CDR3 DNA: TGTGCCAGCAGGTTAACAGGGGGGGAGAAACTGTTTTTT
CDR3 protein: CASRLTGGEKLFF
V gene: TRBV6-5
CDR3 length: 13
D gene: TRBD1
J gene: TRBJ1-4
clone size: NA

CDR3 DNA: TGTGCCAGCAGCCCCGCTGGGACTCTTAACAATGAGCAGTTCTTC
CDR3 protein: CASSPAGTLNNEQFF
V gene: TRBV7-9
CDR3 length: 15
D gene: NA
J gene: TRBJ2-1
clone size: NA

CDR3 DNA: TGCGCCAGCGCCGTGGGAGGGGCCACCGATACGCAGTATTTT
CDR3 protein: CASAVGGATDTQYF
V gene: TRBV5-1
CDR3 length: 14
D gene: TRBD2
J gene: TRBJ2-3
clone size: NA

CDR3 DNA: TGTGCCAGCAGCGTAGATACGCAGTATTTT
CDR3 protein: CASSVDTQYF
V gene: TRBV12-3/TRBV12-4
CDR3 length: 10
D gene: NA
J gene: TRBJ2-3
clone size: NA

CDR3 DNA: TGTGCCAGCAGCCAAGAGGGAGGGGCCGGCACCTTC
CDR3 protein: CASSQEGGAGTF
V gene: TRBV3-1/TRBV3-2
CDR3 length: 12
D gene: NA
J gene: TRBJ1-2
clone size: NA